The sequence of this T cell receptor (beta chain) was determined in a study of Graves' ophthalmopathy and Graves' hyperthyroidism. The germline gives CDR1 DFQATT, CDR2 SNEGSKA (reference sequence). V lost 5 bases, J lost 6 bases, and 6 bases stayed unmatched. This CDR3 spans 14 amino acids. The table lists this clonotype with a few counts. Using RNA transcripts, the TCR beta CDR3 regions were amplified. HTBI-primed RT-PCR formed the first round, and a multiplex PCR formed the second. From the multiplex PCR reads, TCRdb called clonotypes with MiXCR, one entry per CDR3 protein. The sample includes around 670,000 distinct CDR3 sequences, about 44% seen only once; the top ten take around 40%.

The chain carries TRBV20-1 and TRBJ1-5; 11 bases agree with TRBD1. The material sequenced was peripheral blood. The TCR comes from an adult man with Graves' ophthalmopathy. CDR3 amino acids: CSALPGQGVQPQHF. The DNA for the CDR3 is TGCAGTGCTCTCCCGGGACAGGGGGTTCAGCCCCAGCATTTT.